The TCR beta chain described here comes from a study of monozygotic twins with inflammatory bowel disease. No DNA is given; TCRdb re-called the 5' RACE reads and lists each CDR3 protein once. The sample features approximately 160,000 distinct CDR3 sequences, with 7.4% in its top ten. The CDR3 loop spans 16 amino acids. CDR1 SGHRS and CDR2 YFSETQ come from the germline V gene. The TCR originated in a human donor with ulcerative colitis or Crohn's disease, or a healthy co-twin of an affected twin (not recorded which). The sequenced material came from blood. The chain has TRBV5-1 and TRBJ2-7; no DNA is available, so the TRBD1 call from TCRdb remains unchecked. CDR3 residues: CASSLEGTGRVYEQYF.